One T cell receptor (beta chain) is described in this entry. Being one base from a much bigger clone, this may be a read error. The conserved phenylalanine or tryptophan is not found at the CDR3 terminus, so this likely reflects a read error. Building of the TCR beta libraries involved iRepertoire HTBI primers and Arm-PCR of CDR3 regions. Via MiXCR, TCRdb re-called the multiplex PCR reads, giving one row per CDR3 protein. Of 580,000 or so distinct CDR3 sequences listed, more than 15% are singletons. The data derive from a study of regulatory T cells in long-lasting Graves disease. The CDR3 runs to 12 residues. Germline values: CDR1 LNHNV, CDR2 YYDKDF (reference sequence). V was clipped by 4 bases and J by 3 bases, with 6 bases between them. Specified time point: newly diagnosed GD, antithyroid drugs for less than 3 months. PBMC RNA served as the TCR library source. A further study also used this sample, focusing on T cells in Graves' hyperthyroidism and ophthalmopathy.

The sequences come from peripheral blood mononuclear cells (PBMCs), collected at new diagnosis, from a patient treated with antithyroid drugs. This TCR came from a man in his late teens or twenties with Graves disease. This chain uses TRBV15 with TRBJ1-2; D is uncertain. This CDR3 is CATSKRDYGYTL. The CDR3 nucleotides are TGTGCCACCAGCAAGCGGGACTATGGCTACACCCTC.